One and the same sample provided the 9 T cell receptor beta chains below, sequenced in a study of OX40 agonist ivuxolimab in advanced cancers. Repertoires were generated with immunoSEQ multiplex PCR, while TCRdb's copy carries only in-frame clones and drops some. The sample holds approximately 73,000 clones; about 90% are singletons and the top ten take approximately 1.4%. Sequences were derived from CD4+ or CD8+ T cells sorted from blood, sampled in a trial of the OX40 agonist ivuxolimab. Receptors were obtained from an adult with an advanced solid tumor such as melanoma, head and neck, liver or kidney cancer.

The J gene is TRBJ2-1, the V gene TRBV18; 11 bases are a match to TRBD2. Trimming at V came to 4 bases and at J to 5 bases, leaving 7 bases not matched to a gene. CDR1 KGHSH and CDR2 LQKENI come from the germline V gene. This CDR3 is 16 amino acids long. The CDR3 loop reads CASSLTSGSRDNEQFF. DNA of the CDR3: TGTGCCAGCTCACTAACTAGCGGGAGTCGGGACAATGAGCAGTTCTTC.

V and J are TRBV7-8 and TRBJ2-7, with 11 positions matching TRBD1. Germline V gene data show CDR1 as SGHVS and CDR2 as FQNEAQ. J lost 5 bases, V lost 1 base, and 1 base had no gene match. The CDR3 is made up of 14 amino acids. The CDR3 DNA is TGTGCCAGCAGCTTAGAGGGACAGGGGGACGAGCAGTACTTC. This gives the protein CASSLEGQGDEQYF.

CDR3 residues: CASSLRNRGTDTQYF. The CDR3 nucleotides read TGTGCCAGCAGCTTGAGGAACCGGGGCACAGATACGCAGTATTTT. The gene calls are TRBV7-9 and TRBJ2-3; D not resolved. The V gene lost 3 bases and the J gene lost 1 base, with 11 bases spanning the gap. This CDR3 has 15 residues. Looked up from germline, CDR1 is SEHNR and CDR2 is FQNEAQ (reference sequence).

The CDR3 spells CATSRARTGELFF. Written as DNA, the CDR3 is TGTGCCACCAGCAGAGCGCGCACCGGGGAGCTGTTTTTT. The chain is built from TRBV15 and TRBJ2-2; no clear D gene. Germline loops: CDR1 LNHNV, CDR2 YYDKDF (reference sequence). V was cut by 1 base and J by 4 bases, with 4 bases left in between. The CDR3 covers 13 residues.

The rearrangement uses TRBV7-6 and TRBJ2-7; TRBD1 matches 11 bases. The length of the CDR3 is 16 residues. Germline V gene data show CDR1 as SGHVS and CDR2 as FNYEAQ. V shed 2 bases, J shed 1 base, and the junction held 4 bases outside the gene matches. The CDR3 sequence: CASSLTGQGASYEQYF. The DNA of the CDR3 is TGTGCCAGCAGCTTAACCGGACAGGGGGCATCCTACGAGCAGTACTTC.

This chain joins TRBV25-1 and TRBJ2-1; D possibly corresponds to TRBD1 (5 bases). Germline V gene data show CDR1 as MGHDK and CDR2 as SYGVNS. The CDR3 contains 15 residues. V was pared by 3 bases and J by 6 bases, with 15 bases between. The CDR3 bases are TGTGCCAGCAGTGATTTAGGCAGGGCGAGCAATGAGCAGTTCTTC. Translating gives CASSDLGRASNEQFF.

The chain links TRBV16 to TRBJ2-3; TRBD2 might be the D (5 bases). The CDR3 contains 15 residues. Trimming removed 2 bases at V and 1 base at J, with 10 bases between. The V gene's germline CDR1 is KGHSY and CDR2 FQNENV. The CDR3 DNA reads as TGTGCCAGCAGCCAAACTGCGGGCGGCACAGATACGCAGTATTTT. It translates to CASSQTAGGTDTQYF.

The rearrangement uses TRBV7-2 and TRBJ2-5; a weak D match, TRBD2 (5 bases). In germline, CDR1 is SGHTA, CDR2 FQGNSA. Trimming took 4 bases from V and 0 from J, leaving 15 bases between them. CDR3 length: 16 residues. The chain's CDR3 is CASSSPLTMNQETQYF. Here the CDR3 DNA reads TGTGCCAGCAGCTCACCATTGACTATGAACCAAGAGACCCAGTACTTC.

The V and J genes are TRBV5-6 and TRBJ1-5; D remains unclear. Germline V gene lookup returns CDR1 SGHDT and CDR2 YYEEEE. The CDR3 contains 15 residues. V was trimmed by 1 base and J by 3 bases, leaving 11 bases between them. CDR3 sequence: CASSLRDWTNQPQHF. The CDR3 DNA reads as TGTGCCAGCAGCTTGCGTGACTGGACCAATCAGCCCCAGCATTTT.